This TCR beta chain was retrieved from a study of CD8 T cells in Susac syndrome. The RNA input was about 0.45 to 1 ug, and it was reverse transcribed with random hexamers. TCRdb analysed the immunoSEQ multiplex PCR reads with MiXCR anew, one entry per CDR3 protein. The profile shows 140,000 to 150,000 distinct CDR3 sequences, about 95% of them singletons. The germline V gene encodes CDR1 LGHDT and CDR2 YNNKEL (reference sequence). The CDR3 sequence is 16 residues long. Between the trimmed V and J ends, which lost 4 bases and 1 base, there was a span of 17 bases. Negative magnetic isolation gave CD8+ and CD4+ cells; FACS enriched CD8+ TEMRA.

The specimen sequenced was CD4+ T cells from PBMCs. This chain links TRBV3-1 with TRBJ2-7, with D perhaps TRBD2 (5 bases). This TCR came from a human donor with multiple sclerosis. This CDR3 is CASSRLPAADSYEQYF. CDR3 nucleotides: TGTGCCAGCAGCCGACTGCCGGCAGCGGATTCCTACGAGCAGTACTTC.